This TCR beta chain was captured in a study of blood T cell repertoires in COVID-19. Whole-study context: From T cells, B-cell-depleted T cells, or PBMCs came the material, which was cDNA or gDNA.

V was shortened by 8 bases and J by 7 bases, with 8 bases between the two germline ends. This CDR3 comprises 11 residues. TCRdb's copy holds only in-frame clones and misses some; the assay was immunoSEQ multiplex PCR. This table has about 170,000 clones, approximately 87% appearing once. The clonotype was recovered from an older woman with COVID-19, enrolled during active disease. This chain uses TRBV12-3 or TRBV12-4 with TRBJ2-2, with D perhaps matching TRBD2 (5 bases). The sample comprised peripheral blood. The CDR3 DNA reads as TGTGCCAGCGACGGGGTCGGGGAGCTGTTTTTT. Its translation: CASDGVGELFF.